One and the same sample provided the 12 T cell receptor beta chains below, sequenced in a study of shared clonotypes between healthy human individuals. Sequencing used immunoSEQ multiplex PCR; TCRdb keeps in-frame clones, though not all of them. The data hold approximately 2.3 million clones, with roughly 93% observed a single time. The specimen was naive CD4+ T cells from PBMCs. Documented subset: CD45RA+ positively selected. The receptor source for this set is a man aged 18 to 30 in good health. Some clones in this sample may be carry-over from other donors' samples.

To note about this clone: Additional DNA sequences in this sample encode the identical CDR3. This rearrangement joins TRBV6-5 to TRBJ1-4; TRBD1 is a possible D gene (6 bases). The CDR3 runs to 13 residues. The V end was cut by 5 bases, the J end by 5 bases, with 9 bases between. Germline CDR1 reads MNHEY; CDR2 reads SVGAGI. This chain's CDR3 is CASSPQGNEKLFF. In DNA, the CDR3 is TGTGCCAGCAGTCCTCAGGGGAATGAAAAACTGTTTTTT.

The rearrangement links TRBV4-1 to TRBJ2-4; D is undetermined. V lost 0 bases to trimming and J lost 0 bases, with 15 bases between them. Germline V gives CDR1 MGHRA, CDR2 YSYEKL. The CDR3 sequence is 18 residues long. The CDR3 loop reads CASSQELRSRLAKNIQYF. CDR3 in DNA: TGCGCCAGCAGCCAAGAGTTGAGGTCCCGGCTAGCCAAAAACATTCAGTACTTC.

The V gene is TRBV10-1, the J gene TRBJ2-3, with D unclear. Germline V CDR1 and CDR2: WNHNN, SYGVQD (reference sequence). This CDR3 spans 15 amino acids. V lost 4 bases to trimming and J lost 0 bases, with 11 bases between them. CDR3 in DNA: TGCGCCAGCAGTGGAACACGGTCTAGCACAGATACGCAGTATTTT. Encoded protein: CASSGTRSSTDTQYF.

V gene TRBV7-2 combines with J gene TRBJ2-2; perhaps TRBD2 as D (5 bases). V lost 2 bases to trimming and J lost 7 bases, with 11 bases between them. The CDR3 extends over 14 amino acids. Germline-derived CDR1 and CDR2 are SGHTA and FQGNSA. The CDR3 loop reads CASSLRSGYGELFF. In DNA, the CDR3 is TGTGCCAGCAGCTTAAGGAGCGGATACGGGGAGCTGTTTTTT.

The chain couples TRBV5-8 to TRBJ2-7, with 11 positions matching TRBD2. CDR1 and CDR2 (germline): SGHTS, YDEGEE. Trimming removed 5 bases from V and 5 bases from J; junction bases left unmatched: 6. The CDR3 spans 14 residues. CDR3 DNA: TGTGCCAGCAGATTAGCGGGAGGGACCCACGAGCAGTACTTC. Translation: CASRLAGGTHEQYF.

The chain uses TRBV14 and TRBJ1-1; TRBD1 might be the D (6 bases). The germline gives CDR1 SGHDN, CDR2 FVKESK. The length of the CDR3 is 15 residues. V lost 5 bases, J lost 4 bases, and 17 bases lay in between. DNA for the CDR3: TGTGCCAGCAGCAACTCGTTACCAGGGGTCACTGAAGCTTTCTTT. Protein: CASSNSLPGVTEAFF.

J is TRBJ2-7 and V is TRBV7-9; D is undetermined. Germline lookup yields CDR1 SEHNR and CDR2 FQNEAQ (reference sequence). The V and J ends lost 8 bases and 4 bases respectively, with 15 bases between them. This CDR3 comprises 13 residues. The CDR3 spells CASRPAWAYEQYF. DNA of the CDR3: TGTGCCAGCCGGCCGGCGTGGGCTTACGAGCAGTACTTC.

V gene TRBV2 combines with J gene TRBJ1-1; TRBD1 is a possible D gene (5 bases). Trimming took 7 bases from V and 0 from J, leaving 18 bases between them. This CDR3 has 16 amino acids. Germline CDR1 SNHLY, CDR2 FYNNEI. Written as DNA, the CDR3 is TGTGCCAGCACCTCGGGGGTCAGTCGGATGAACACTGAAGCTTTCTTT. Its translation: CASTSGVSRMNTEAFF.

This chain links TRBV21-1 with TRBJ2-1; TRBD2, as called in the table, went unchecked against the DNA. TRBV21-1 is recorded as a pseudogene. The CDR3 is 16 residues long. This chain's CDR3 is CASSDQAGGPVREQFF. The CDR3 DNA reads TGTGCCAGCAGCGACCAAGCGGGAGGGCCGGTGAGGGAGCAGTTCTTC.

The V and J genes are TRBV7-9 and TRBJ2-3; 7 nucleotides line up with TRBD1. From germline, CDR1 is SEHNR and CDR2 FQNEAQ (reference sequence). There are 16 residues in the CDR3. With 4 bases clipped from V and 3 bases from J, the junction kept 10 bases outside the gene matches. CDR3 amino acids: CASSSQTGIATDTQYF. The CDR3 nucleotides read TGTGCCAGCAGCTCTCAGACAGGGATTGCGACAGATACGCAGTATTTT.

The chain's CDR3 is CASGRGWPQHF. The CDR3 nucleotides read TGTGCCAGCGGAAGGGGGTGGCCCCAGCATTTT. The chain joins TRBV28 to TRBJ1-5, with D perhaps TRBD1 (6 bases). The CDR3 covers 11 residues. V was shortened by 8 bases and J by 9 bases, with 11 bases between the two germline ends. Germline values: CDR1 MDHEN, CDR2 SYDVKM. Drawing the rest from reference TRBV28 and TRBJ1-5, the complete variable domain is DVKVTQSSRYLVKRTGEKVFLECVQDMDHENMFWYRQDPGLGLRLIYFSYDVKMKEKGDIPEGYSVSREKKERFSLILESASTNQTSMYLCASGRGWPQHFGDGTRLSIL.

The rearrangement joins TRBV18 to TRBJ2-6; D ambiguous. V lost 5 bases and J 2 bases, leaving 10 bases between the germline ends. The CDR3 sequence is 15 residues long. The germline CDR1 and CDR2 sequences are KGHSH and LQKENI. As DNA, the CDR3 is TGTGCCAGCTCATCGATGGTGGCTGGGGCCAACGTCCTGACTTTC. Translating it yields CASSSMVAGANVLTF.